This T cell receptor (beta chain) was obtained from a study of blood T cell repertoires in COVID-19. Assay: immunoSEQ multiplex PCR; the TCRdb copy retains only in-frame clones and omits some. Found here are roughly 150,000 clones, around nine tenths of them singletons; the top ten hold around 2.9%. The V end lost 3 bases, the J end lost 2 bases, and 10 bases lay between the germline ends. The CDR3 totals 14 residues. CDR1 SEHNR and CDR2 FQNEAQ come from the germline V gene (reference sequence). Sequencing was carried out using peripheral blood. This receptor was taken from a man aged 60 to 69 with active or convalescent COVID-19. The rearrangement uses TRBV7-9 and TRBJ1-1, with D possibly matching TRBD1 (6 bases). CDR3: CASSFGGQNTEAFF. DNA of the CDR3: TGTGCCAGCAGCTTTGGGGGCCAAAACACTGAAGCTTTCTTT.